This T cell receptor beta chain was identified during a study of T-cell reconstitution after alpha-beta-depleted transplantation in children. This CDR3 has 17 residues. Losses at the gene ends were 1 base for V and 8 bases for J; bases not matched to a gene: 11. CDR1 is MDHEN and CDR2 is SYDVKM in the germline V gene. This clonotype was recorded a few times. Preparation of the TCRbeta library used unique molecular identifiers. MiXCR was run by TCRdb on the PCR reads, yielding one entry per CDR3 protein. The sample contains 500,000 to 750,000 distinct CDR3 sequences, 10% to 15% of which appear only once.

The V gene is TRBV28, the J gene TRBJ2-1; 10 bases map to TRBD2. The material sequenced was PBMCs, mostly from graft donor cells, taken 360 days after TCRalphabeta/CD19-depleted stem cell transplant. The TCR sequence derives from a male patient younger than 18 who had a stem cell transplant for acute myeloid leukemia, so the T cells may come from the graft donor. The CDR3 DNA is TGTGCCAGCAGTTTATCTTGGCCTAGCGGGGGCTGGGATGAGCAGTTCTTC. It codes for CASSLSWPSGGWDEQFF.